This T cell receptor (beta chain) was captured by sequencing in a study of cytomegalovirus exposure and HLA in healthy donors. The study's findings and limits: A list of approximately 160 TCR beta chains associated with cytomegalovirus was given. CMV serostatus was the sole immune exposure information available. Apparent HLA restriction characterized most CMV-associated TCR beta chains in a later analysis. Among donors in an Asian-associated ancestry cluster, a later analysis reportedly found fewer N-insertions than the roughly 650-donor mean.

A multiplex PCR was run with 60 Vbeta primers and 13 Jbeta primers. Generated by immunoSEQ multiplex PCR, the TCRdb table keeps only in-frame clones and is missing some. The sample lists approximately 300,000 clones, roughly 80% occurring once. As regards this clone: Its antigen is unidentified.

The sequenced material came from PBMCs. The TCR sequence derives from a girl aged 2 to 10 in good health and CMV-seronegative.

CDR3 in DNA: TGTGCCAGCAGTGACAGCTACGAGCAGTACTTC. Its protein is CASSDSYEQYF. V gene TRBV25-1 combines with J gene TRBJ2-7; no clear D gene. This CDR3 has 11 amino acids. In germline, CDR1 is MGHDK, CDR2 SYGVNS. Trimming took 3 bases from V and 3 from J, leaving 3 bases between them.